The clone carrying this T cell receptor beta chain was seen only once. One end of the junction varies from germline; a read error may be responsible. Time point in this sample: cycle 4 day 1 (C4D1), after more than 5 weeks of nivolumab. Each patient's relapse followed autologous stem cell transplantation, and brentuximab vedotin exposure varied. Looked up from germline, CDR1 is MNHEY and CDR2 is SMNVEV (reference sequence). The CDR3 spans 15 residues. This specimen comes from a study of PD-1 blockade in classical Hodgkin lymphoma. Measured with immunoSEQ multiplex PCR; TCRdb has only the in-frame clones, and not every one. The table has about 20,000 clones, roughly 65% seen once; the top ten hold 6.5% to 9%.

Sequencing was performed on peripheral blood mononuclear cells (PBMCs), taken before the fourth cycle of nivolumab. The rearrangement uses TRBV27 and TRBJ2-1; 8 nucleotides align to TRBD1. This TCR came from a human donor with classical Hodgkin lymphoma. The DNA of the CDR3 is TGTGCCAGCAGACCCAGGACAGGGTTCGGCAATGAGCGGTTCTTC. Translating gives CASRPRTGFGNERFF.